This TCR beta chain was observed in a study of STAT3 mutations in large granular lymphocyte leukemia. Measured with immunoSEQ multiplex PCR; TCRdb has only the in-frame clones, and not every one. The sample records 35,000 or so clones, around nine tenths being singletons. Overall study results and limits: Every T-cell large granular lymphocyte leukemia patient had at least one immunodominant TCR beta clonotype.

The V gene's germline CDR1 is MDHEN and CDR2 SYDVKM. V lost 9 bases and J lost 6; bases outside the gene matches: 4. The CDR3 is made up of 13 amino acids. Of note for this clone: What it binds is not known.

The clonotype originates from a human donor with T large granular lymphocyte leukemia. Some clones in this sample may be carry-over from other donors' samples. Sequencing was performed on PBMCs. The chain is built from TRBV28 and TRBJ1-5; 11 nucleotides align to TRBD1. The CDR3 DNA sequence: TGTGCCAGTTCCGGGACAGGGGGTCAGCCCCAGCATTTT. It translates to CASSGTGGQPQHF.